Shown below are 10 T cell receptor beta chains from a single sample sequenced in a study of T-cell reconstitution after alpha-beta-depleted transplantation in children. Preparation of the TCRbeta library used unique molecular identifiers. Each CDR3 protein gets one entry after TCRdb re-called the PCR reads with MiXCR. Of approximately 490,000 distinct CDR3 sequences in the sample, over 9.5% were seen once. The sample in question was PBMCs, obtained before TCRalphabeta/CD19-depleted stem cell transplant. The origin of the receptors is a child aged 2 to 10 with inherited bone marrow failure, due to receive a stem cell transplant.

This clonotype has only a few counts. This rearrangement joins TRBV4-2 to TRBJ2-3, with 8 bases matching TRBD2. The J segment lost 1 base and the V segment lost 0 bases, leaving 9 bases of the junction unmatched. Germline V gene sequence: CDR1 LGHNA, CDR2 YNFKEQ. The CDR3 contains 18 residues. The CDR3 sequence is CASSQDSGGPSGTDTQYF. The CDR3 region has the DNA TGTGCCAGCAGCCAAGATTCGGGAGGGCCTTCTGGCACAGATACGCAGTATTTT.

This clonotype appeared many times. The chain is built from TRBV12-3 or TRBV12-4 and TRBJ2-1, with 10 bases fitting TRBD2. J was trimmed by 8 bases and V by 6 bases; bases with no gene match: 4. The CDR3 has 13 amino acids. The DNA of the CDR3 is TGTGCCAGCAGCGTAGCGGGAGGCTATGAGCAGTTCTTC. Translated, it gives CASSVAGGYEQFF.

This clonotype has a handful of counts. The rearrangement joins TRBV29-1 to TRBJ2-3, with 9 nucleotides matching TRBD2. The ends lost 6 bases at V and 4 bases at J; junction bases unmatched: 14. This CDR3 contains 16 residues. Germline assignment: CDR1 SQVTM and CDR2 ANQGSEA. In DNA form, the CDR3 reads TGCAGCGTGGGGACTGGGCGGGAGGGCCACCCAGATACGCAGTATTTT. It specifies CSVGTGREGHPDTQYF.

The sample holds many counts of this clonotype. This chain's CDR3 is CASSSGTPQETQYF. The CDR3 nucleotides are TGTGCCAGCAGTTCGGGAACCCCTCAAGAGACCCAGTACTTC. The chain couples TRBV28 to TRBJ2-5; D perhaps matches TRBD2 (5 bases). CDR3 length equals 14 residues. Trimming cost V 4 bases and J 2 bases, with 11 bases left between them. Per the germline V gene, CDR1 is MDHEN and CDR2 is SYDVKM.

The V and J genes are TRBV18 and TRBJ1-2; D is unresolved. Trimming took off 1 base at V and 1 base at J, with 7 bases between the two ends. Germline V lookup: CDR1 KGHSH, CDR2 LQKENI. This CDR3 region has 14 residues. The CDR3 DNA sequence: TGTGCCAGCTCACCACGCACCGATAACTATGGCTACACCTTC. This encodes CASSPRTDNYGYTF. Together with reference TRBV18 and TRBJ1-2, the CDR3 gives the full variable domain: NAGVMQNPRHLVRRRGQEARLRCSPMKGHSHVYWYRQLPEEGLKFMVYLQKENIIDESGMPKERFSAEFPKEGPSILRIQQVVRGDSAAYFCASSPRTDNYGYTFGSGTRLTVV.

The rearrangement links TRBV10-3 to TRBJ2-1, with 11 bases aligning to TRBD2. The J call is uncertain, as TRBJ2-7 better fits the DNA end. The germline CDR1 and CDR2 sequences are ENHRY and SYGVKD. The CDR3 runs 16 residues. CDR3 residues: CAISPGLADPYNEQYF. CDR3 coding DNA: TGTGCCATCAGCCCGGGACTAGCGGACCCCTACAATGAGCAGTACTTC.

With respect to this clonotype: A much more abundant neighbour one base away suggests this may be a read error. Since no conserved phenylalanine or tryptophan closes the CDR3, a read error is the likely cause. The genes are TRBV12-3 or TRBV12-4 and TRBJ2-7; unclear D gene. The ends were cut back, 2 bases at V and 6 bases at J, with 5 bases in the middle. This CDR3 has 11 amino acids. The CDR3 DNA reads TGTGCCAGCAGTTTACTTAGCGAGCAGTACATC. Translating gives CASSLLSEQYI.

There are many counts of this clonotype. J is TRBJ2-7 and V is TRBV2; unclear D gene. CDR3 length: 14 residues. V lost 7 bases to trimming and J lost 0 bases, with 13 bases between them. Germline CDR1 reads SNHLY; CDR2 reads FYNNEI. The CDR3, as DNA: TGTGCCAGCATAACGAGCGCCATCTCCTACGAGCAGTACTTC. This encodes CASITSAISYEQYF.

This clonotype was recorded many times. This chain links TRBV28 with TRBJ2-3; possible D gene TRBD1, 6 bases. Germline loops: CDR1 MDHEN, CDR2 SYDVKM. This CDR3 is built from 15 residues. Trimming left V 8 bases short and J 2 bases short, with 17 bases between. CDR3 protein: CASVTGTTITDTQYF. DNA for the CDR3: TGTGCCAGCGTAACCGGGACAACGATCACAGATACGCAGTATTTT.

In its sample, this clonotype was seen many times. The chain employs TRBV6-2 or TRBV6-3 and TRBJ2-5; a weak D match, TRBD2 (5 bases). CDR1 is MNHEY and CDR2 is SVGEGT in the germline V gene. Trimming took 3 bases from V and 4 from J, leaving 12 bases between them. There are 14 residues in the CDR3. CDR3 residues: CASSYTGLGETQYF. In DNA, the CDR3 is TGTGCCAGCAGTTATACGGGGTTGGGAGAGACCCAGTACTTC.